This TCR beta chain was recorded in a study of metastatic and nonmetastatic thyroid tumors. Original analysis: Variation in CDR3 across clinicopathological groups served as the basis for constructing a distant-metastasis classifier in papillary thyroid cancer. TCRdb re-called clones via MiXCR from the PCR reads. TCRdb's processing, not the authors', yielded these V and J calls. The data contain around 37,000 clones, approximately 25% of them seen just once; the ten biggest clones take up more than 12%. The study, taken as a whole, reports: Across blood and tumor, TCR beta diversity in malignant thyroid tumors was reportedly significantly higher than in benign nodules.

All patients reached thyroid surgery having received no treatment beforehand. Losses at the gene ends were 6 bases for V and 5 bases for J; bases not matched to a gene: 8. The CDR3 has 14 residues. Germline-derived CDR1 and CDR2 are MDHEN and SYDVKM. On this clone itself: As yet, its antigen is unknown.

This receptor was identified in a female donor with papillary thyroid cancer or a benign thyroid nodule (not recorded which). Some clones in this sample may be carry-over from other donors' samples. J is TRBJ2-5 and V is TRBV28; 8 bases match TRBD1. The material sequenced was tumor tissue. This chain's CDR3 is CASSTGGTGETQYF. Written as DNA, the CDR3 is TGTGCCAGCAGCACAGGGGGAACGGGGGAGACCCAGTACTTC.